This record looks at one TCR beta chain sequence and its context. Source study methods: It was from reference gene primer amplification that nucleated cell counts were estimated. Sequencing was performed with immunoSEQ multiplex PCR; in TCRdb, only in-frame clones are kept and a portion is missing. The V and J calls and the clone size are those of that table, but D and trimming were determined from the DNA. Here the sample spans hundreds of thousands of clones, about 89% being singletons. This specimen belongs to a study of blood T cell repertoires in COVID-19. Overall study: The samples span acute and convalescent COVID-19 from the United States, Italy and Spain.

The clonotype originates from a man in his sixties who had recovered from COVID-19. Sequences were obtained from peripheral blood.

The CDR3 here is CASSPGLAGGTPNTGELFF. CDR3 DNA sequence: TGCGCCAGCAGCCCCGGACTAGCGGGAGGGACCCCGAACACCGGGGAGCTGTTTTTT. This chain joins TRBV4-3 and TRBJ2-2; TRBD2 agrees at 15 bases. Germline CDR1 LGHNA, CDR2 YSLEER. Germline trimming cut 4 bases from V and 0 bases from J; bases unmatched to any gene: 6. This CDR3 spans 19 amino acids.